The T cell receptor (beta chain) described here comes from a study of metastatic and nonmetastatic thyroid tumors (dated by TCRdb to 2020 to 2021). Regarding the complete study: Repertoires from peripheral blood and from tumor or nodule tissue samples of malignant and benign thyroid patients were compared.

General conclusions and limits of the study: TCR beta diversity was reported as significantly higher in malignant tumors than in benign nodules, in both blood and tumor samples.

No patient had received any treatment before thyroid surgery. Patient clinical samples collected from 2012 to 2018 were retrospectively analysed using T-cell receptor beta sequencing. V is pared back by 7 bases and J by 0 bases, with 10 bases lying between the germline termini. Based on the germline V gene, the CDR1 and CDR2 sequences are MDHEN and SYDVKM. Counted from cysteine to phenylalanine, this CDR3 has 15 amino acids. Only the CDR3 region is kept as DNA, spanning 45 bases read in frame from base 1. Comments on this clone: Its antigen is currently not known. The sample holds no much larger clone one base away, and base qualities are not on file.

Library preparation was by PCR. The reads were generated on an Illumina HiSeq 4000. High-throughput sequencing was used to profile the TCR beta-chain CDR3 region of each patient. The authors' pipeline ran thus. A classifier to discriminate distant-metastatic papillary thyroid cancer patients was built from CDR3 differences across clinicopathological groups. Repertoire diversity was assessed with the Shannon index, and tumor-blood repertoire similarity with the Morisita-Horn index. The raw public reads went through TCRdb reprocessing: fastp at Q25, MiXCR clone calling, in-frame beta chains kept. Here the V and J calls rest on TCRdb's processing, not on the authors' analysis. Within this sample are roughly 40,000 clones, with approximately 25% of them counted one time only. The ten biggest clones cover more than 12% of the sample.

The V and J segments used are TRBV28 and TRBJ1-6; the D gene cannot be named for sure. This sequence was found in a female donor with papillary thyroid cancer or a benign thyroid nodule (not recorded which). Some clones in this sample may be carry-over from other donors' samples. The material sequenced was tumor tissue. CDR3 region: CASTTFSSYNSPLHF. The DNA sequence follows: TGTGCCAGCACTACTTTTAGCTCCTATAATTCACCCCTCCACTTT.